This is a list of T cell receptor beta chains from one sample in a study of T cells in Graves' hyperthyroidism and ophthalmopathy. TCRdb passed the multiplex PCR reads through MiXCR, listing each CDR3 protein once. The sample records about 500,000 distinct CDR3 sequences, more than 15% being singletons. The specimen was blood. The origin of the receptors is a woman aged 25 to 39 with Graves' ophthalmopathy. Each CDR3 is given with its conserved first and last residue. A D gene is named only where the DNA matches it firmly. Clone size is given for some rows only: seen once, a few or many times, or a class if the clone is expanded.

V	J	length	size	D	DNA	CDR3
TRBV7-2	TRBJ2-3	14	many	TRBD1	TGTGCCAGCAGCTCCGGACAGGGATTAGATACGCAGTATTTT	CASSSGQGLDTQYF
TRBV2	TRBJ1-4	11	many	NA	TGTGCCAGCAGTGAACGGGAAAAACTGTTTTTT	CASSEREKLFF
TRBV20-1	TRBJ2-1	15	many	TRBD2	TGCAGTGCCACCCCCGGGGGACTAGCGGGTAATGAGCAGTTCTTC	CSATPGGLAGNEQFF
TRBV15	TRBJ2-5	13	many	TRBD2	TGTGCCACCAGCACGCCGGGAGGGGAGACCCAGTACTTC	CATSTPGGETQYF
TRBV5-1	TRBJ2-2	14	few	NA	TGCGCCAGCTGCACCGGGACACCCACCGGGGAGCTGTTTTTT	CASCTGTPTGELFF
TRBV6-1	TRBJ2-7	15	NA	TRBD1	TGTGCCAGCAGCAAAGACAGGGGTTTCTCCTACGAGCAGTACTTC	CASSKDRGFSYEQYF
TRBV28	TRBJ1-1	11	many	NA	TGTGCCAGCAGAGGGTACGGTGAAGCTTTCTTT	CASRGYGEAFF
TRBV10-1	TRBJ2-3	17	NA	TRBD1	TGCGCCAGCAGTCCTTCAACAGGACAGGGGAGGATAGATACGCAGTATTTT	CASSPSTGQGRIDTQYF
TRBV20-1	TRBJ2-1	15	many	TRBD2	TGCAGTGCCCTTCGACTAGCGGGAGGGCCTAATGAGCAGTTCTTC	CSALRLAGGPNEQFF
TRBV30	TRBJ2-7	13	many	NA	TGTGCCTGGAATCGAGGGGGGCGTCCCGAGCAGTACTTC	CAWNRGGRPEQYF
TRBV6-1	TRBJ2-2	18	NA	TRBD1	TGTGCCAGCAGTGAAGCATTCGAGGGGGCGGAGGACATCGGGGAGCTGTTTTTT	CASSEAFEGAEDIGELFF
TRBV3-1	TRBJ1-4	16	many	NA	TGTGCCAGCAGCCAAGAGGTTCATCTAGAGAATGAAAAACTGTTTTTT	CASSQEVHLENEKLFF
TRBV7-9	TRBJ2-7	14	NA	TRBD1	TGTGCCAGCAGCTCAGACAGGGTTGGGCCCGAGCAGTACTTC	CASSSDRVGPEQYF
TRBV2	TRBJ1-5	14	NA	NA	TGTGCCTCCTGGGGGGGGGGCGCTGGGCAGCCCCAGCATTTT	CASWGGGAGQPQHF
TRBV11-2	TRBJ1-2	15	many	TRBD1	TGTGCCAGCAGCGTAAACCGGGACAGGAGCTATGGCTACACCTTC	CASSVNRDRSYGYTF
TRBV20-1	TRBJ2-1	14	many	NA	TGCAGTGCTAGTCGGGGGAGTACCTACAATGAGCAGTTCTTC	CSASRGSTYNEQFF
TRBV29-1	TRBJ2-7	15	many	NA	TGCAGCGTTGCGAGATTCGCGGGGAGTGCGGGCGAGCAGTACTTC	CSVARFAGSAGEQYF
TRBV6-2/TRBV6-3	TRBJ2-1	13	many	NA	TGTGCCAGCAGTAGAGGGAGAGCCAATGAGCAGTTCTTC	CASSRGRANEQFF
TRBV24-1	TRBJ2-1	15	few	NA	TGTGCCACCAGTGACCCCAGTGGGGGGCTCAATGAGCAGTTCTTC	CATSDPSGGLNEQFF
TRBV7-2	TRBJ2-1	15	NA	TRBD2	TGTGCCAGCAGCTTTAGCGGGAGGGCCGGGAATGAGCAGTTCTTC	CASSFSGRAGNEQFF
TRBV11-2	TRBJ2-7	16	many	TRBD2	TGTGCCAGCAGGGGGACTAGCGGGAGAGCTTCCTACGAGCAGTACTTC	CASRGTSGRASYEQYF
TRBV27	TRBJ2-1	16	once	NA	TGTGCCAGCAGCTTCACAGTTGCTAGGATTTACAATGAGCAGTTCTTC	CASSFTVARIYNEQFF
TRBV5-1	TRBJ1-2	15	NA	NA	TGCGCCGGCAGCTTTGAATTTACAGGGAAGGAAGGCTACACCTTC	CAGSFEFTGKEGYTF
TRBV4-1	TRBJ2-1	15	NA	NA	TGCGCCAGCAGCCAAAGACCCTTCTCCTACAATGAGCAGTTCTTC	CASSQRPFSYNEQFF
TRBV20-1	TRBJ2-3	15	many	TRBD2	TGCAGTGCTGGAGGACTAGCGGGAGGGGCAGATACGCAGTATTTT	CSAGGLAGGADTQYF
TRBV6-1	TRBJ2-7	15	many	TRBD2	TGTGCCAGCAGTACCGGGACTAGCGGCTCCTACGAGCAGTACTTC	CASSTGTSGSYEQYF
TRBV14	TRBJ2-1	14	many	NA	TGTGCCAGCAGCCAAGATTTAGGAAACAATGAGCAGTTCTTC	CASSQDLGNNEQFF
TRBV7-2	TRBJ2-7	16	many	NA	TGTGCCAGCAGCTTAGGTTCTAGCTACTATTCCTACGAGCAGTACTTC	CASSLGSSYYSYEQYF
TRBV20-1	TRBJ2-2	14	few	TRBD1	TGCAGTGCCACGGACAGGGGCAACACCGGGGAGCTGTTTTTT	CSATDRGNTGELFF
TRBV12-3/TRBV12-4	TRBJ1-2	11	many	NA	TGTGCCAGCAGTTTTGGGGCAGGCTACACCTTC	CASSFGAGYTF
TRBV7-2	TRBJ2-7	16	few	TRBD2	TGTGCCAGCAGCTCCCCGACTAGCGGGTTCGCCTACGAGCAGTACTTC	CASSSPTSGFAYEQYF